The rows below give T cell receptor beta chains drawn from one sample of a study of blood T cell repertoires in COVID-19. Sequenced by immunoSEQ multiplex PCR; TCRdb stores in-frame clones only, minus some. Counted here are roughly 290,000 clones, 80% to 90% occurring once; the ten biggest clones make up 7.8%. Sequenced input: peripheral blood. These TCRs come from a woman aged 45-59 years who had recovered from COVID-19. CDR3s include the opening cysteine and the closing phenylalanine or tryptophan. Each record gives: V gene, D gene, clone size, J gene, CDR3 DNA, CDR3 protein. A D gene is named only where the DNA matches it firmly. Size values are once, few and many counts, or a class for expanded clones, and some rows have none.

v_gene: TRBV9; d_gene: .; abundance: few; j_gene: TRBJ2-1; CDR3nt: TGTGCCAGCAGCGTAGGCCAGGGGCCCTACAATGAGCAGTTCTTC; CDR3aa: CASSVGQGPYNEQFF
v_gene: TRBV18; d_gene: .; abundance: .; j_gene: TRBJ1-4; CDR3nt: TGTGCCAGCTCACCCCCCTACACCACAGGGAATGAAAAACTGTTTTTT; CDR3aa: CASSPPYTTGNEKLFF
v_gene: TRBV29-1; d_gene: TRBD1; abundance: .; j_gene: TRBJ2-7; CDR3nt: TGCAGCGTTGAGGCACAGGGGGTCGAGCAGTACTTC; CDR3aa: CSVEAQGVEQYF
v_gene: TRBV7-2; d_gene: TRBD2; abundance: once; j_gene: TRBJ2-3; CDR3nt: TGTGCCAGCAGCGGGGGACTAGCGGGAGGCACAGATACGCAGTATTTT; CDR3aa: CASSGGLAGGTDTQYF
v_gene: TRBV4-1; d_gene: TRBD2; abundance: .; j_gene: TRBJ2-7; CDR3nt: TGCGCCAGCAGCCAACGACTAGCGGGACAGTACGAGCAGTACTTC; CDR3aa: CASSQRLAGQYEQYF
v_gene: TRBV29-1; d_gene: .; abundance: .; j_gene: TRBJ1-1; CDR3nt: TGCAGCGTTGTACGGGGGGACACTGAAGCTTTCTTT; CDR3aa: CSVVRGDTEAFF
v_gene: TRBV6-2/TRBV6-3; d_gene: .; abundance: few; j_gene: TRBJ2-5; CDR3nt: TGTGCCAGCAGTGGGGCGGTAGAGACCCAGTACTTC; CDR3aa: CASSGAVETQYF
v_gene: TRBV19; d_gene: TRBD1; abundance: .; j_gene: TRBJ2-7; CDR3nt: TGTGCCAGTAGTTTTGGGACAGGCATCTACGAGCAGTACTTC; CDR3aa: CASSFGTGIYEQYF
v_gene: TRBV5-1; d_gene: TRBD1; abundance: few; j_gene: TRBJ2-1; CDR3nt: TGCGCCAGCAGCGTAGGACAGGGCTCCTACAATGAGCAGTTCTTC; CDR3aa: CASSVGQGSYNEQFF
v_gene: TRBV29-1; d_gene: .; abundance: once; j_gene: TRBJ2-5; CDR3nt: TGCAGCGCTAACTCCTACAGGGGGAGGCGGGGGCAGACCCAGTACTTC; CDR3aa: CSANSYRGRRGQTQYF
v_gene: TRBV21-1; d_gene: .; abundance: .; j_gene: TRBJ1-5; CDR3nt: TGTGCCAGCAGCACCATACCAGGGGGCGCGGGTATCAATCAGCCCCAGCATTTT; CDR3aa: CASSTIPGGAGINQPQHF
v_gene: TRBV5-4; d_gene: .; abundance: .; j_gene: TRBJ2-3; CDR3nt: TGTGCCAGCAGCCGCCAGGCCGGGGTCACAGATACGCAGTATTTT; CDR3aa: CASSRQAGVTDTQYF
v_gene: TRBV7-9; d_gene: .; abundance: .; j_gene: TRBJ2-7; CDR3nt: TGTGCCAGCAGCTCTTCCGCGAGCTCCTACGAGCAGTACTTC; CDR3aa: CASSSSASSYEQYF
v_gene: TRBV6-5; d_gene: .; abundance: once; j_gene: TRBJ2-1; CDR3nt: TGTGCCGGGATAACAGGGTTGAGCAAGTTCTTC; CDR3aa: CAGITGLSKFF
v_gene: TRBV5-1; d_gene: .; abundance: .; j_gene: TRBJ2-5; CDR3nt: TGCGCCAGCAGCGGGTCAGGGGATAGGGGGGAGACCCAGTACTTC; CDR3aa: CASSGSGDRGETQYF
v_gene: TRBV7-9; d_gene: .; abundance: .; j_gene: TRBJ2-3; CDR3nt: TGTGCCAGCAGCTCCCCCCCTGAGGACCTAAGGGGCGATACGCAGTATTTT; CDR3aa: CASSSPPEDLRGDTQYF
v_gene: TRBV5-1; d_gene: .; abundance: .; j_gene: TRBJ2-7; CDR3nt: TGCGCCAGCAGCGAGGGAACCTACGAGCAGTACTTC; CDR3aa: CASSEGTYEQYF
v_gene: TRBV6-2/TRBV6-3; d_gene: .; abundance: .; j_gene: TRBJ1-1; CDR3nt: TGTGCCAGCAGTTACTCTACAGGGACTGAAGCTTTCTTT; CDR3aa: CASSYSTGTEAFF
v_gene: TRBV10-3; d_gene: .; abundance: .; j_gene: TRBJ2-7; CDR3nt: TGTGCCATCAGTGAGTCGGGCCGTAAGCAGTACTTC; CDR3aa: CAISESGRKQYF
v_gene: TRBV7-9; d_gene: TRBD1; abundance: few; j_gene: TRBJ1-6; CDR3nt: TGTGCCAGCAGCAGCCCGACAGGGAGCTCCTATAATTCACCCCTCCACTTT; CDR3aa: CASSSPTGSSYNSPLHF
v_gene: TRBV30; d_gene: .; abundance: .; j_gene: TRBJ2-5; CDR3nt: TGTGCCTGGGATAGGGGGACTATTGAGACCCAGTACTTC; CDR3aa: CAWDRGTIETQYF
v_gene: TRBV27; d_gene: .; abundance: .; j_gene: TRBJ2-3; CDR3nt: TGTGCCAGCAGTTTACGGCGGGGACCAGATACGCAGTATTTT; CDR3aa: CASSLRRGPDTQYF
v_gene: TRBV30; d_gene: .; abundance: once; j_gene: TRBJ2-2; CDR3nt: TGTGCCTGGAGCTTCCTGTCTCCCGCCGGGGAGCTGTTTTTT; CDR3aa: CAWSFLSPAGELFF
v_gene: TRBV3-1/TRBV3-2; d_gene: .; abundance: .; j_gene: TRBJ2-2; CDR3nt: TGTGCCAGCAGCCAAATAGCAGGGGTTGGGACCGGGGAGCTGTTTTTT; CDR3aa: CASSQIAGVGTGELFF
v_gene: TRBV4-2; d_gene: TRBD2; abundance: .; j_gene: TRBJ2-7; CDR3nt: TGTGCCAGCAGCCAAGCTGTCAAAAGCGGGAGGGCCTACGAGCAGTACTTC; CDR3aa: CASSQAVKSGRAYEQYF
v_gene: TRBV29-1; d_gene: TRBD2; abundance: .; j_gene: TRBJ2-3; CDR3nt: TGCAGCGTTGCACTAGCGGGAGGAGATACGCAGTATTTT; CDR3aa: CSVALAGGDTQYF
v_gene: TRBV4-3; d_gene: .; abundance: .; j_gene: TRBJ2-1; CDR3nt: TGCGCCAGCAGCCAAGAAGGCGGCACAACCAGAGAGCAGTTCTTC; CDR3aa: CASSQEGGTTREQFF
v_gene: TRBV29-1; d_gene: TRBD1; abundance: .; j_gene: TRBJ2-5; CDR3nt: TGCAGCGTTGAAGAGGGACAGGGAGAGACCCAGTACTTC; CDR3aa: CSVEEGQGETQYF
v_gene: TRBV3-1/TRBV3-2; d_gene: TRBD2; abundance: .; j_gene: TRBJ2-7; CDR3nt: TGTGCCAGCAGCCAGGGGACTAGCGGGGTTTACTCCTACGAGCAGTACTTC; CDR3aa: CASSQGTSGVYSYEQYF
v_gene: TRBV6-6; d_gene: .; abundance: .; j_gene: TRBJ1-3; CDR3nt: TGTGCCAGCATGAGGGCGGATTTGTACTCTGGAAACACCATATATTTT; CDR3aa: CASMRADLYSGNTIYF
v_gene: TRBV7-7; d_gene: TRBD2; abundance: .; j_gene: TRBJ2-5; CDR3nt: TGTGCTAGCAGCTTAGTGGCGGGAGGTACCCAAGAGACCCAGTACTTC; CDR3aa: CASSLVAGGTQETQYF
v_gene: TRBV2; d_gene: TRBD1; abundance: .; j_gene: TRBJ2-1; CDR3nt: TGTGCCAGCACGAAGGACAGGGCCCCACTCAATGAGCAGTTCTTC; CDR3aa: CASTKDRAPLNEQFF
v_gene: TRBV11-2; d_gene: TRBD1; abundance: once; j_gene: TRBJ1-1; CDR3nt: TGTGCCAGCAGCTCAGACAGGGGCACTGAAGCTTTCTTT; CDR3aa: CASSSDRGTEAFF